By its share, the clone carrying this TCR beta chain is medium-sized. TCRdb processed the 5' RACE reads anew with MiXCR; each CDR3 protein has one entry. The table has fewer than 85,000 distinct CDR3 sequences, 3.5% to 5% seen once. The data were obtained in a study of neurological immune-mediated disorders. The study built unsorted libraries from 2 million PBMCs kept at -80 C. Material for sequencing was PBMCs. The sequence was obtained from a man aged 25-45 years with multiple sclerosis.

The CDR3 bases are TGCGCCAGCAGCTTAGAAGTGTCTGAGACCCAGTACTTC. This gives the protein CASSLEVSETQYF. This chain connects TRBV5-1 to TRBJ2-5; D remains unclear. CDR3 length equals 13 residues. Germline V lookup: CDR1 SGHRS, CDR2 YFSETQ. V lost 2 bases, J lost 5 bases, and 10 bases lay in between.